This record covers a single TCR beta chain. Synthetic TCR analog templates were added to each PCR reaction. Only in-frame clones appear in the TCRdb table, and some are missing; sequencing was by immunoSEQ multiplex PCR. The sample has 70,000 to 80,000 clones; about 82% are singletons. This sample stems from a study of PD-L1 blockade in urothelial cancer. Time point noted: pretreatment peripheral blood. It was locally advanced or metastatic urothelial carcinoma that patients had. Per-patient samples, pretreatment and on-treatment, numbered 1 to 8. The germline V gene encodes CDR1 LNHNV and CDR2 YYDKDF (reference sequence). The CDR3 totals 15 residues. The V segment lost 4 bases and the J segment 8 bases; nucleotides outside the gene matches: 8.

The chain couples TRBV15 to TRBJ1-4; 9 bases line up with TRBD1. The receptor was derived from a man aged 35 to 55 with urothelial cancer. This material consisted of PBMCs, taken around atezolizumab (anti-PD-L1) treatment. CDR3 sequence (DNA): TGTGCCACCAGCATTGGAGACAGGGGGAACGAAAAACTGTTTTTT. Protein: CATSIGDRGNEKLFF.